This passage covers 23 T cell receptor beta chains from one sample sequenced in a study of CD8+ T cells in alopecia areata. RNA, once extracted, was reverse transcribed into cDNA for use as the sequencing template. Libraries were prepared by immunoSEQ multiplex PCR; TCRdb keeps only in-frame clonotypes and omits some of them. This table holds roughly 250,000 clones, around 67% found once. Sequencing used CD4+ T cells sorted from blood, obtained at week 0. The receptor set was obtained from a human donor with alopecia areata.

V and J are TRBV7-6 and TRBJ1-1; a weak D match, TRBD1 (6 bases). CDR1 and CDR2 from the germline V gene are SGHVS and FNYEAQ. V was pared by 5 bases and J by 3 bases, with 13 bases between. The CDR3 is made up of 14 amino acids. CDR3 protein: CASSTGTRDTEAFF. As DNA, the CDR3 is TGTGCCAGCAGCACCGGGACACGGGACACTGAAGCTTTCTTT.

The chain uses TRBV15 and TRBJ2-5; D not certain. CDR3 length: 15 residues. V gave up 0 bases and J gave up 5 bases, with 13 bases separating them. Germline CDR1 LNHNV, CDR2 YYDKDF (reference sequence). The CDR3 region is CATSRDRTFRETQYF. The CDR3 DNA reads as TGTGCCACCAGCAGAGATCGGACCTTCAGGGAGACCCAGTACTTC.

The rearrangement uses TRBV6-1 and TRBJ2-7; D not certain. Germline CDR1 MNHNS, CDR2 SASEGT. The CDR3 spans 15 residues. V lost 2 bases and J 1 base, leaving 12 bases between the germline ends. CDR3 region: CASSETPVRSYEQYF. The CDR3 DNA is TGTGCCAGCAGTGAAACGCCGGTTCGGTCCTACGAGCAGTACTTC.

V gene TRBV25-1 combines with J gene TRBJ1-2, with unresolved D. V lost 5 bases and J 8 bases, leaving 18 bases between the germline ends. The CDR3 is 14 residues long. CDR1 is MGHDK and CDR2 is SYGVNS in the germline V gene. CDR3 protein: CASSQAGTNTGYTF. The CDR3 bases are TGTGCCAGCAGTCAGGCAGGCACAAATACGGGCTACACCTTC.

In this sample, this clone turned up a few times. The chain links TRBV27 to TRBJ2-7, with 8 bases identical to TRBD2. After removal of 6 bases from V and 0 bases from J, the junction contained 7 bases not matched to a gene. The CDR3 totals 15 residues. Germline V CDR1 and CDR2: MNHEY, SMNVEV (reference sequence). CDR3 bases: TGTGCCAGCAGACAACTAGCGGAGAGCTCCTACGAGCAGTACTTC. Translating it yields CASRQLAESSYEQYF.

J is TRBJ2-3 and V is TRBV6-1, with D possibly matching TRBD2 (6 bases). This CDR3 is built from 13 residues. Germline V CDR1 and CDR2: MNHNS, SASEGT. The V end lost 9 bases, the J end lost 2 bases, and 12 bases lay between the germline ends. For the CDR3, the DNA is TGTGCCAGTGCGGGGTACCCCACAGATACGCAGTATTTT. Translated: CASAGYPTDTQYF.

V gene TRBV5-4 combines with J gene TRBJ2-5, with D perhaps TRBD2 (5 bases). Trimming cost V 3 bases and J 2 bases, with 11 bases left between them. Germline V CDR1 and CDR2: SGHNT, YYREEE (reference sequence). The CDR3 is 14 residues long. The CDR3 sequence is CASSYGLGQETQYF. The CDR3 DNA sequence: TGTGCCAGCAGCTACGGACTGGGGCAAGAGACCCAGTACTTC.

The V call is TRBV5-1, the J call TRBJ1-1; no firm D call. V was shortened by 4 bases and J by 2 bases, with 9 bases between the two germline ends. Germline CDR1 SGHRS, CDR2 YFSETQ. This CDR3 has 13 amino acids. Here the CDR3 reads CASSGDINTEAFF. CDR3 nucleotides: TGCGCCAGCAGCGGGGATATAAACACTGAAGCTTTCTTT.

This clone was counted a few times. This chain uses TRBV13 with TRBJ1-6; D is uncertain. This CDR3 has 14 residues. Germline lookup yields CDR1 PRHDT and CDR2 FYEKMQ (reference sequence). V shed 3 bases and J shed 6 bases, with 9 bases lying between them. The CDR3 DNA sequence: TGTGCCAGCAGCTTTGGACGGCTTAATTCACCCCTCCACTTT. As protein: CASSFGRLNSPLHF.

J is TRBJ2-7 and V is TRBV29-1; the D is unclear. The CDR3 is made up of 11 amino acids. V was trimmed by 6 bases and J by 9 bases, leaving 15 bases between them. Per germline, CDR1 SQVTM and CDR2 ANQGSEA. CDR3: CSVRDAMGQYF. The CDR3 coding sequence is TGCAGCGTCCGCGATGCGATGGGGCAGTACTTC.

The gene calls are TRBV11-1 and TRBJ2-3, with TRBD1 as a possible D gene (6 bases). This CDR3 is built from 13 residues. Germline values: CDR1 SGHAT, CDR2 FQDESV (reference sequence). Trimming cost V 5 bases and J 5 bases, with 11 bases left between them. CDR3 sequence: CASSVRGGDTQYF. CDR3 nucleotides: TGTGCCAGCAGCGTCAGAGGGGGAGATACGCAGTATTTT.

The sample holds a few counts of this clone. V is TRBV27 and J is TRBJ1-1; D is uncertain. V was clipped by 10 bases and J by 1 base, with 10 bases between them. Germline CDR1 MNHEY, CDR2 SMNVEV (reference sequence). This CDR3 has 12 amino acids. The CDR3 loop is CATFLANTEAFF. DNA for the CDR3: TGTGCCACCTTTTTAGCGAACACTGAAGCTTTCTTT.

This clone occurred a few times. This rearrangement joins TRBV5-4 to TRBJ1-2; maybe TRBD1 (6 bases). The CDR3 is made up of 14 amino acids. The V gene lost 4 bases and the J gene lost 5 bases, with 15 bases spanning the gap. Germline V gene data show CDR1 as SGHNT and CDR2 as YYREEE (reference sequence). Written as DNA, the CDR3 is TGTGCCAGCAGCCCCCGGGACATTGGTTATGGCTACACCTTC. It translates to CASSPRDIGYGYTF.

This sequence joins TRBV6-1 and TRBJ1-5; a weak D match, TRBD1 (5 bases). The V gene lost 5 bases and the J gene lost 3 bases, with 14 bases spanning the gap. CDR3 length: 15 residues. Germline V gives CDR1 MNHNS, CDR2 SASEGT. CDR3 DNA sequence: TGTGCCAGCAGTAAAGAGGGGCAGTACAATCAGCCCCAGCATTTT. Residues: CASSKEGQYNQPQHF.

Written as DNA, the CDR3 is TGCGCCAGCAGCCCAATGACAGCGAACACCGGGGAGCTGTTTTTT. It is translated as CASSPMTANTGELFF. V and J are TRBV5-1 and TRBJ2-2; TRBD1 is a possible D gene (5 bases). Germline assignment: CDR1 SGHRS and CDR2 YFSETQ. V lost 4 bases and J lost 0, with 10 bases in between. CDR3 size: 15 residues.

The rearrangement uses TRBV30 and TRBJ1-6; 8 nucleotides align to TRBD1. V gave up 3 bases and J gave up 14 bases; unmatched junction bases: 9. Germline V gene lookup returns CDR1 GTSNPN and CDR2 SVGIG (reference sequence). The CDR3 contains 13 residues. This CDR3 reads CAWSQGAGGSLHF. The CDR3 coding sequence is TGTGCCTGGAGCCAGGGGGCAGGTGGGTCCCTCCACTTT.

The table lists this clone with a count of one. The chain carries TRBV14 and TRBJ2-3, with D perhaps matching TRBD2 (6 bases). Between the trimmed V and J ends, which lost 3 bases and 3 bases, there was a span of 19 bases. Germline-derived CDR1 and CDR2 are SGHDN and FVKESK. The CDR3 totals 17 residues. CDR3 sequence: CASSHLDGRGVTDTQYF. For the CDR3, the DNA is TGTGCCAGCAGCCACCTCGATGGGCGGGGAGTGACAGATACGCAGTATTTT.

The gene calls are TRBV5-1 and TRBJ2-7, with a weak D call TRBD1 (6 bases). The V end lost 0 bases, the J end lost 0 bases, and 10 bases lay between the germline ends. Germline CDR1 and CDR2: SGHRS and YFSETQ. There are 15 residues in the CDR3. CDR3 coding DNA: TGCGCCAGCAGCTTGGTTCGGGACAACTCCTACGAGCAGTACTTC. The encoded protein is CASSLVRDNSYEQYF.

The chain carries TRBV5-1 and TRBJ2-1, with 11 bases identical to TRBD2. J lost 4 bases, V lost 4 bases, and 4 bases had no gene match. The CDR3 totals 15 residues. Germline V gene data show CDR1 as SGHRS and CDR2 as YFSETQ. The CDR3 is CASSPGLAEYNEQFF. CDR3 nucleotides: TGCGCCAGCAGCCCGGGACTAGCGGAGTACAATGAGCAGTTCTTC. Full variable domain (outside the CDR3, taken from reference TRBV5-1 and TRBJ2-1): KAGVTQTPRYLIKTRGQQVTLSCSPISGHRSVSWYQQTPGQGLQFLFEYFSETQRNKGNFPGRFSGRQFSNSRSEMNVSTLELGDSALYLCASSPGLAEYNEQFFGPGTRLTVL.

J is TRBJ1-2 and V is TRBV29-1; D ambiguous. The V gene's germline CDR1 is SQVTM and CDR2 ANQGSEA. Trimming removed 4 bases from V and 3 bases from J, with 12 bases in between. The CDR3 length is 13 residues. The DNA for the CDR3 is TGCAGCGTTGTGGTGTCTGGCGACTATGGCTACACCTTC. Protein sequence: CSVVVSGDYGYTF.

The chain has TRBV5-4 and TRBJ2-3, with TRBD2 matching over 9 bases. There are 15 residues in the CDR3. The junction had 4 bases not matched to a gene; V was cut back by 5 bases and J by 0 bases. CDR1 and CDR2 from the germline V gene are SGHNT and YYREEE (reference sequence). In DNA form, the CDR3 reads TGTGCCAGCAGAAAGCTAGCGGGGAGCACAGATACGCAGTATTTT. It codes for CASRKLAGSTDTQYF.

The chain is built from TRBV9 and TRBJ2-3; TRBD2 aligns across 10 bases. CDR3 length equals 17 residues. The V and J ends lost 0 bases and 2 bases, in that order; junction bases with no gene match: 6. CDR1 is SGDLS and CDR2 is YYNGEE in the germline V gene. Written as DNA, the CDR3 is TGTGCCAGCAGCGTAGACGGTAGCGGGGGGCCCACAGATACGCAGTATTTT. As protein: CASSVDGSGGPTDTQYF.

This chain uses TRBV11-3 with TRBJ1-1, with unresolved D. The CDR3 is 13 residues long. Germline V lookup: CDR1 SGHNT, CDR2 YENEEA. Trimming removed 0 bases from V and 4 bases from J, with 6 bases in between. The CDR3 nucleotides are TGTGCCAGCAGCTTAGAATCTTCCACTGAAGCTTTCTTT. Residues: CASSLESSTEAFF.